These T cell receptor beta chains were read from a single sample in a study of technical replicates of blood from several donors. Sequenced by immunoSEQ multiplex PCR; TCRdb stores in-frame clones only, minus some. The sample gives 50,000 to 60,000 clones, about 95% of which show up once; about 2.9% is in the top ten. The specimen was PBMCs. The receptors were sampled from a human donor in good health. Some clones in this sample may be carry-over from other donors' samples. The CDR3 runs from the conserved cysteine through the conserved F or W. Each record gives: clone size, D gene, CDR3 length, V gene, J gene, CDR3 protein, CDR3 DNA. D genes are given only for firm matches. Only some rows state a clone size, as once, few, many or a class for expanded clones.

.	.	13	TRBV7-8	TRBJ2-7	CASSFQGSYEQYF	TGTGCCAGCAGCTTCCAGGGTAGCTACGAGCAGTACTTC
.	.	12	TRBV5-1	TRBJ2-1	CASSAIVNEQFF	TGCGCCAGCAGCGCAATAGTAAATGAGCAGTTCTTC
.	TRBD2	15	TRBV5-4	TRBJ2-2	CASSRLAGDTGELFF	TGTGCCAGCAGCAGACTAGCGGGGGACACCGGGGAGCTGTTTTTT
.	.	15	TRBV5-1	TRBJ2-1	CASSLGGGYYNEQFF	TGCGCCAGCAGCTTGGGTGGCGGCTACTACAATGAGCAGTTCTTC
.	.	16	TRBV7-2	TRBJ2-2	CASSPFGAPNTGELFF	TGTGCCAGCAGCCCCTTTGGGGCCCCGAACACCGGGGAGCTGTTTTTT
.	.	13	TRBV6-6	TRBJ1-2	CASSYSVTLGYTF	TGTGCCAGCAGTTATTCGGTCACGTTGGGCTACACCTTC
.	TRBD1	14	TRBV7-3	TRBJ1-1	CASSPDGTGGRAFF	TGTGCCAGCAGCCCCGACGGGACAGGGGGACGAGCTTTCTTT
.	TRBD1	14	TRBV19	TRBJ2-2	CASRLQGAAGELFF	TGTGCCAGCAGGCTACAGGGGGCAGCCGGGGAGCTGTTTTTT
.	.	14	TRBV5-6	TRBJ1-1	CASSVTGMGTEAFF	TGTGCCAGCAGCGTCACAGGGATGGGCACTGAAGCTTTCTTT
.	TRBD2	18	TRBV7-8	TRBJ2-1	CASSRGELADSSYNEQFF	TGTGCCAGCAGCCGAGGGGAACTAGCGGATAGCTCCTACAATGAGCAGTTCTTC
.	.	14	TRBV7-3	TRBJ2-5	CASSPYAGSETQYF	TGTGCCAGCAGCCCGTACGCGGGCTCAGAGACCCAGTACTTC
.	TRBD2	16	TRBV7-9	TRBJ2-7	CASSPGLARTTTEQYF	TGTGCCAGCAGCCCTGGACTAGCGAGAACTACGACCGAGCAGTACTTC
once	TRBD1	12	TRBV6-1	TRBJ1-1	CASRQGWTEAFF	TGTGCCAGCCGACAGGGATGGACTGAAGCTTTCTTT
.	TRBD2	16	TRBV4-3	TRBJ2-2	CASSQERGLGTGELFF	TGCGCCAGCAGCCAGGAGCGGGGGCTCGGCACCGGGGAGCTGTTTTTT
.	TRBD1	16	TRBV7-2	TRBJ1-2	CASSLGASGTGKRYTF	TGTGCCAGCAGCTTAGGAGCGTCCGGGACAGGGAAACGGTACACCTTC
.	.	12	TRBV6-5	TRBJ1-2	CASSDSVYGYTF	TGTGCCAGCAGCGACAGCGTTTATGGCTACACCTTC
.	TRBD2	15	TRBV7-2	TRBJ2-1	CASSSWGLAENEQFF	TGTGCCAGCAGCTCATGGGGACTAGCGGAGAATGAGCAGTTCTTC
once	TRBD1	15	TRBV7-2	TRBJ1-2	CASSVASTGAYGYTF	TGTGCCAGCAGTGTAGCGAGTACAGGGGCGTACGGCTACACCTTC
.	.	13	TRBV11-3	TRBJ2-5	CASSPPGQETQYF	TGTGCCAGCAGCCCTCCGGGCCAAGAGACCCAGTACTTC
.	TRBD1	15	TRBV7-2	TRBJ2-1	CASSLTGGSYNEQFF	TGTGCCAGCAGCTTAACAGGGGGGTCCTACAATGAGCAGTTCTTC
.	TRBD2	16	TRBV6-1	TRBJ2-3	CASSELAGRGTDTQYF	TGTGCCAGCAGTGAACTAGCGGGGCGGGGGACAGATACGCAGTATTTT
.	.	14	TRBV9	TRBJ2-3	CASSVGGWTDTQYF	TGTGCCAGCAGCGTAGGGGGCTGGACAGATACGCAGTATTTT
.	TRBD2	16	TRBV19	TRBJ2-1	CASSIVSGRKNNEQFF	TGTGCCAGTAGTATAGTATCCGGGAGGAAGAACAATGAGCAGTTCTTC
.	TRBD2	16	TRBV13	TRBJ2-7	CASSFYGTSVIHEQYF	TGTGCCAGCAGCTTCTATGGGACTAGCGTCATCCACGAGCAGTACTTC
.	.	13	TRBV14	TRBJ1-1	CASSQGRAAEAFF	TGTGCCAGCAGCCAAGGGCGGGCCGCTGAAGCTTTCTTT
.	TRBD1	15	TRBV30	TRBJ1-5	CAWSPLTGGNQPQHF	TGTGCCTGGAGCCCGCTGACAGGGGGCAATCAGCCCCAGCATTTT
.	TRBD1	14	TRBV28	TRBJ1-6	CASSLDRGNSPLHF	TGTGCCAGCAGTTTAGACAGGGGGAATTCACCCCTCCACTTT
.	TRBD2	15	TRBV2	TRBJ2-5	CASSSQTSGSQTQYF	TGTGCCAGCAGTTCACAGACTAGCGGGAGCCAGACCCAGTACTTC
.	.	15	TRBV25-1	TRBJ2-1	CASSESTGLQNEQFF	TGTGCCAGCAGTGAAAGTACCGGACTACAAAATGAGCAGTTCTTC
.	TRBD1	16	TRBV7-9	TRBJ2-3	CASSPPRQGGTDTQYF	TGTGCCAGCAGCCCCCCCCGACAGGGGGGCACAGATACGCAGTATTTT
.	.	14	TRBV5-1	TRBJ2-1	CASSLTSSGNEQFF	TGCGCCAGCAGCTTAACTTCAAGCGGTAATGAGCAGTTCTTC
.	.	14	TRBV10-3	TRBJ1-2	CAISEGQSNYGYTF	TGTGCCATCAGTGAGGGACAGTCTAACTATGGCTACACCTTC
.	TRBD1	17	TRBV11-3	TRBJ2-2	CASSLDLTGGRTGELFF	TGTGCCAGCAGCTTAGATCTGACAGGGGGCAGGACCGGGGAGCTGTTTTTT
.	TRBD2	15	TRBV10-3	TRBJ2-5	CAISLSGGARETQYF	TGTGCCATCAGCCTTAGCGGGGGGGCCCGAGAGACCCAGTACTTC
.	TRBD1	15	TRBV10-3	TRBJ2-5	CAIGAGTGGEETQYF	TGTGCCATCGGAGCCGGGACAGGGGGGGAAGAGACCCAGTACTTC
.	.	16	TRBV4-3	TRBJ2-7	CASSQGAARVGYEQYF	TGCGCCAGCAGCCAAGGAGCTGCCAGGGTAGGGTACGAGCAGTACTTC
once	TRBD2	13	TRBV6-5	TRBJ2-5	CASSFPGGETQYF	TGTGCCAGCAGTTTCCCGGGAGGAGAGACCCAGTACTTC
.	TRBD2	12	TRBV7-2	TRBJ2-7	CASSLALAGVHF	TGTGCCAGCAGCTTAGCGCTAGCGGGGGTTCACTTC
.	TRBD1	14	TRBV7-2	TRBJ1-2	CASSHGDRAYGYTF	TGTGCCAGCAGCCATGGGGACAGGGCCTATGGCTACACCTTC
.	.	14	TRBV2	TRBJ1-1	CASTSIGAQGRSFF	TGTGCCAGCACATCTATTGGGGCCCAGGGGAGATCTTTCTTT
.	.	16	TRBV7-8	TRBJ1-6	CASSLDQGTYNSPLHF	TGTGCCAGCAGCTTAGACCAGGGAACCTATAATTCACCCCTCCACTTT
.	.	12	TRBV6-6	TRBJ2-3	CASSELNAAQYF	TGTGCCAGCTCGGAATTAAACGCGGCGCAGTATTTT
.	.	11	TRBV30	TRBJ2-4	CAWSATRRGYF	TGTGCCTGGAGTGCGACTAGGCGCGGGTACTTC
.	TRBD1	17	TRBV10-3	TRBJ1-1	CAISESEFGTGNTEAFF	TGTGCCATCAGTGAGTCGGAATTCGGGACAGGGAACACTGAAGCTTTCTTT
once	.	15	TRBV4-2	TRBJ1-6	CASSQFQRYNSPLHF	TGTGCCAGCAGCCAATTCCAGAGGTATAATTCACCCCTCCACTTT
.	.	11	TRBV20-1	TRBJ2-5	CSARNEETQYF	TGCAGTGCTAGGAACGAGGAGACCCAGTACTTC
.	.	13	TRBV2	TRBJ2-5	CASIYGGTETQYF	TGTGCCAGCATTTACGGGGGAACAGAGACCCAGTACTTC
.	.	14	TRBV10-3	TRBJ2-7	CAIRLGGNYYEQYF	TGTGCCATCAGGTTGGGCGGGAACTACTACGAGCAGTACTTC
.	.	16	TRBV7-8	TRBJ1-4	CASSQRPLATNEKLFF	TGTGCCAGCAGCCAGCGCCCATTAGCAACTAATGAAAAACTGTTTTTT
.	TRBD1	13	TRBV6-1	TRBJ1-5	CASSGTGNQPQHF	TGTGCCAGCTCGGGGACAGGAAATCAGCCCCAGCATTTT
.	.	13	TRBV5-1	TRBJ2-5	CASSPGWQETQYF	TGCGCCAGCAGCCCGGGGTGGCAAGAGACCCAGTACTTC
.	.	11	TRBV11-1	TRBJ2-5	CASSLQETQYF	TGTGCCAGCAGCCTCCAAGAGACCCAGTACTTC